This T cell receptor (beta chain) was recovered during a study of T cells in Graves' hyperthyroidism and ophthalmopathy. This clonotype was seen a few times. TCR beta CDR3 region amplification was performed from RNA transcripts. The HTBI primer set drove a first-round RT-PCR of the TCR CDR3. TCRdb reanalysed the multiplex PCR reads using MiXCR and keeps one entry per CDR3 protein. The table has some 760,000 distinct CDR3 sequences, 13% to 15% seen once. V was trimmed by 0 bases and J by 3 bases, leaving 13 bases between them. Germline V gene data show CDR1 as SGHRS and CDR2 as YFSETQ. The CDR3 runs 15 residues.

This chain uses TRBV5-1 with TRBJ2-7; D is uncertain. The TCR sequence derives from a woman aged 18-29 years with Graves' hyperthyroidism. The sample was blood. CDR3 bases: TGCGCCAGCAGCTTGGAGGGTACGGTTGGCTACGAGCAGTACTTC. It specifies CASSLEGTVGYEQYF. The variable domain in full, with the rest retrieved from reference TRBV5-1 and TRBJ2-7, is KAGVTQTPRYLIKTRGQQVTLSCSPISGHRSVSWYQQTPGQGLQFLFEYFSETQRNKGNFPGRFSGRQFSNSRSEMNVSTLELGDSALYLCASSLEGTVGYEQYFGPGTRLTVT.